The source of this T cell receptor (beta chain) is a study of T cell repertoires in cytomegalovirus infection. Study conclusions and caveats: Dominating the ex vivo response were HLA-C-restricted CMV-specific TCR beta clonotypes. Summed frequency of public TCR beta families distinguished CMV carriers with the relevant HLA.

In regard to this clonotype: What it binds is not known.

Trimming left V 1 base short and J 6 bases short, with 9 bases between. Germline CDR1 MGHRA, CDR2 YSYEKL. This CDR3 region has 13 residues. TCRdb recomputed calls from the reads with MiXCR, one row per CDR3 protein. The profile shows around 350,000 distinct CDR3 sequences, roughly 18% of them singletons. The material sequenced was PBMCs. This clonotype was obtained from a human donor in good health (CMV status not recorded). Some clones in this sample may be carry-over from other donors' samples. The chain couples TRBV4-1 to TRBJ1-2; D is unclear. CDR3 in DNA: TGCGCCAGCAGCCAAGGGTTAGGAGATGGCTACACCTTC. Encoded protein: CASSQGLGDGYTF.